The 25 T cell receptor beta chains listed next were all sequenced from one sample in a study of blood T cells in healthy people across ages. It was with a sample-barcoded 5' primer and a J-beta primer mix that a second PCR of roughly 7 to 12 cycles was run. One entry per CDR3 protein, called by TCRdb with MiXCR from the 5' RACE reads. The sample lists hundreds of thousands of distinct CDR3 sequences, approximately 67% occurring once. What was sequenced was blood. The source of these receptors is a man younger than 40 in good health.

The chain links TRBV9 to TRBJ2-7; D is unresolved. Germline lookup yields CDR1 SGDLS and CDR2 YYNGEE. V lost 4 bases to trimming and J lost 0 bases, with 8 bases between them. The CDR3 consists of 13 residues. The CDR3 region has the DNA TGTGCCAGCAGCCATCCAAGCTCCTACGAGCAGTACTTC. It encodes CASSHPSSYEQYF.

The V call is TRBV28, the J call TRBJ2-5; a weak D match, TRBD1 (5 bases). The CDR3 is 16 residues long. The V end lost 2 bases, the J end lost 1 base, and 14 bases lay between the germline ends. Germline V gives CDR1 MDHEN, CDR2 SYDVKM. As DNA, the CDR3 is TGTGCCAGCAGTTTAAACCCCCCTCAGGGCCAAGAGACCCAGTACTTC. Amino acids: CASSLNPPQGQETQYF.

The chain recombines TRBV20-1 with TRBJ2-7; TRBD2 is a possible D gene (5 bases). V lost 3 bases and J lost 0, with 12 bases in between. The CDR3 length is 14 residues. CDR1 is DFQATT and CDR2 is SNEGSKA in the germline V gene (reference sequence). Here the CDR3 reads CSASIALSSYEQYF. The CDR3 bases are TGCAGTGCTAGCATAGCGTTAAGCTCCTACGAGCAGTACTTC.

The chain is built from TRBV7-2 and TRBJ1-2; D ambiguous. The CDR3 contains 15 residues. Germline V gene sequence: CDR1 SGHTA, CDR2 FQGNSA. Trimming removed 2 bases from V and 0 bases from J, with 10 bases in between. The CDR3 coding sequence is TGTGCCAGCAGCTTACAAGGAGGGACTAACTATGGCTACACCTTC. Residues: CASSLQGGTNYGYTF.

The chain has TRBV3-1 and TRBJ2-4; 7 positions agree with TRBD1. Matching the DNA end better, TRBJ2-7 makes the J call doubtful. Germline V gives CDR1 LGHDT, CDR2 YNNKEL (reference sequence). CDR3 length: 16 amino acids. Written as DNA, the CDR3 is TGTGCCAGCAGCCGAGAGGGGGCCTACACCATACGCGAGCAGTACTTC. Its translation is CASSREGAYTIREQYF.

This clonotype was observed a handful of times. The rearrangement joins TRBV9 to TRBJ2-1; no clear D. CDR3 size: 12 residues. CDR1 is SGDLS and CDR2 is YYNGEE in the germline V gene. The ends were cut back, 7 bases at V and 5 bases at J, with 10 bases in the middle. The CDR3 reads CASGSRDNEQFF. The CDR3 DNA follows: TGTGCCAGCGGGTCCCGAGACAATGAGCAGTTCTTC.

The sample holds a few counts of this clonotype. The genes are TRBV7-2 and TRBJ1-1, with D uncertain. Deletions cut 1 base from V and 3 bases from J, with 9 bases between. Germline V CDR1 and CDR2: SGHTA, FQGNSA. The CDR3 runs to 14 residues. The chain's CDR3 is CASSLEGGDTEAFF. CDR3 nucleotide sequence: TGTGCCAGCAGCTTAGAGGGAGGCGACACTGAAGCTTTCTTT. The entire variable domain, with the rest obtained from reference TRBV7-2 and TRBJ1-1, is as follows: GAGVSQSPSNKVTEKGKDVELRCDPISGHTALYWYRQSLGQGLEFLIYFQGNSAPDKSGLPSDRFSAERTGGSVSTLTIQRTQQEDSAVYLCASSLEGGDTEAFFGQGTRLTVV.

The rearrangement uses TRBV7-8 and TRBJ2-2; possible D gene TRBD2, 5 bases. Trimming shortened V by 10 bases and J by 1 base, and 13 bases separated the two germline ends. The CDR3 loop spans 14 amino acids. The V gene's germline CDR1 is SGHVS and CDR2 FQNEAQ. CDR3 protein: CATVEVGNTGELFF. CDR3 nucleotide sequence: TGTGCCACCGTGGAGGTGGGGAACACCGGGGAGCTGTTTTTT.

Remarks on this clonotype: A clone one base away is much larger, so this may be a read error. The chain employs TRBV21-1 and TRBJ2-5; TRBD1 was called by the table and not checked on the DNA. TRBV21-1 is a pseudogene segment. The CDR3 runs 12 residues. Here the CDR3 DNA reads TGTGCCAGCCCCGGGTTGAAAGAGGCCCAGTACTTC. Protein sequence: CASPGLKEAQYF.

V and J are TRBV7-2 and TRBJ2-1, with 9 nucleotides matching TRBD2. From germline, CDR1 is SGHTA and CDR2 FQGNSA. V shed 5 bases and J 6 bases; nucleotides not matched to a gene: 11. The CDR3 has 16 residues. The CDR3: CASSTPAGGRFNEQFF. Written as DNA, the CDR3 is TGTGCCAGCAGCACTCCCGCGGGGGGGCGCTTCAATGAGCAGTTCTTC.

The sample holds a few counts of this clonotype. The rearrangement uses TRBV7-2 and TRBJ2-1; 9 bases line up with TRBD2. The CDR3 has 15 residues. Germline V gene data show CDR1 as SGHTA and CDR2 as FQGNSA. With V trimmed by 1 base and J by 7 bases, 5 bases remained unmatched. The CDR3 sequence: CASSLVAGGVNEQFF. In DNA, the CDR3 is TGTGCCAGCAGCTTAGTCGCGGGGGGGGTTAATGAGCAGTTCTTC.

V and J are TRBV12-3 or TRBV12-4 and TRBJ2-7; D is unclear. The length of the CDR3 is 12 residues. The V and J ends lost 1 base and 5 bases respectively, with 6 bases between them. DNA for the CDR3: TGTGCCAGCAGTTTAGTGTCGGACGAGCAGTACTTC. Its protein is CASSLVSDEQYF.

This clonotype appeared a few times. The CDR3 region is CASSLLGANEQFF. In DNA, the CDR3 is TGCGCCAGCAGCTTGTTGGGGGCGAATGAGCAGTTCTTC. The V and J genes are TRBV5-1 and TRBJ2-1, with D tentatively TRBD1 (6 bases). Trimming removed 1 base from V and 7 bases from J, with 9 bases in between. The germline V gene has CDR1 SGHRS and CDR2 YFSETQ. CDR3 size: 13 residues.

The chain links TRBV6-2 or TRBV6-3 to TRBJ1-2; possible D gene TRBD1, 6 bases. This CDR3 has 14 residues. Germline CDR1 is MNHEY and CDR2 is SVGEGT. The V end lost 0 bases, the J end lost 6 bases, and 11 bases lay between the germline ends. CDR3 region: CASSYSATGDGYTF. CDR3 sequence (DNA): TGTGCCAGCAGTTACTCGGCGACAGGCGATGGCTACACCTTC.

J is TRBJ2-7 and V is TRBV7-9, with 8 bases fitting TRBD1. In germline, CDR1 is SEHNR, CDR2 FQNEAQ (reference sequence). This CDR3 region has 14 residues. J lost 7 bases, V lost 5 bases, and 10 bases had no gene match. CDR3 sequence reads: CASSLTTGAGEQYF. The CDR3, as DNA: TGTGCCAGCAGCCTGACGACAGGGGCCGGGGAGCAGTACTTC.

This chain joins TRBV4-3 and TRBJ1-2, with D tentatively TRBD1 (5 bases). This CDR3 comprises 14 residues. Germline CDR1 is LGHNA and CDR2 is YSLEER. V lost 4 bases, J lost 6 bases, and 15 bases lay in between. In DNA, the CDR3 is TGCGCCAGCAGCCGCGGGGCCGAGCTAGATGGCTACACCTTC. As protein: CASSRGAELDGYTF.

The CDR3 protein is CASSLQGAFRNQPQHF. As DNA, the CDR3 is TGTGCCAGCAGTTTACAGGGGGCTTTTCGCAATCAGCCCCAGCATTTT. The V call is TRBV28, the J call TRBJ1-5, with TRBD1 identical over 8 bases. The CDR3 runs to 16 residues. From germline, CDR1 is MDHEN and CDR2 SYDVKM. V lost 2 bases and J lost 2; bases outside the gene matches: 5.

This chain connects TRBV5-6 to TRBJ1-2; maybe TRBD1 (5 bases). The CDR3 is 15 amino acids. V shed 3 bases and J shed 4 bases, with 16 bases lying between them. Germline V lookup: CDR1 SGHDT, CDR2 YYEEEE. The CDR3 DNA is TGTGCCAGCAGCTCAAAAGGGGCTATGGCCTATGGCTACACCTTC. Its translation: CASSSKGAMAYGYTF. The full variable domain, with the rest looked up from reference TRBV5-6 and TRBJ1-2, is DAGVTQSPTHLIKTRGQQVTLRCSPKSGHDTVSWYQQALGQGPQFIFQYYEEEERQRGNFPDRFSGHQFPNYSSELNVNALLLGDSALYLCASSSKGAMAYGYTFGSGTRLTVV.

The V call is TRBV25-1, the J call TRBJ1-4; 10 nucleotides align to TRBD1. Germline assignment: CDR1 MGHDK and CDR2 SYGVNS. V lost 4 bases, J lost 8 bases, and 7 bases stayed unmatched. The CDR3 is 15 residues long. Here the CDR3 reads CASSVPGQGYEKLFF. As DNA, the CDR3 is TGTGCCAGCAGTGTTCCGGGACAGGGGTACGAAAAACTGTTTTTT.

This clonotype was counted a few times. The rearrangement links TRBV10-3 to TRBJ2-3; tentative D call: TRBD1 (6 bases). Trimming cost V 0 bases and J 3 bases, with 7 bases left between them. The germline V gene encodes CDR1 ENHRY and CDR2 SYGVKD. This CDR3 region has 14 residues. The CDR3 region is CAISESTGTDTQYF. The CDR3 nucleotides read TGTGCCATCAGTGAGTCAACAGGGACAGATACGCAGTATTTT.

The V gene is TRBV6-2 or TRBV6-3, the J gene TRBJ1-5; possibly TRBD1 for D (5 bases). Trimming removed 2 bases from V and 6 bases from J, with 11 bases in between. The CDR3 has 14 amino acids. Per the germline V gene, CDR1 is MNHEY and CDR2 is SVGEGT. CDR3 sequence (DNA): TGTGCCAGCAGTTACCGTCAGGGCGGTCAGCCCCAGCATTTT. Translating it yields CASSYRQGGQPQHF.

The rearrangement joins TRBV9 to TRBJ2-2, with D possibly TRBD1 on 5 matching bases. The CDR3 length is 15 residues. Trimming pared 0 bases from V and 5 bases from J, leaving 11 bases between. The germline V gene encodes CDR1 SGDLS and CDR2 YYNGEE. This CDR3 reads CASSVEGQGTGELFF. Here the CDR3 DNA reads TGTGCCAGCAGCGTAGAGGGGCAGGGAACCGGGGAGCTGTTTTTT.

This clonotype was picked up many times. The chain combines TRBV6-1 with TRBJ2-5; 9 bases fit TRBD1. V was pared by 6 bases and J by 1 base, with 6 bases of the junction left unmatched. The CDR3 is 15 residues long. The germline gives CDR1 MNHNS, CDR2 SASEGT. The CDR3 is CASSPSTGGQETQYF. CDR3 coding DNA: TGTGCCAGCAGCCCTTCGACAGGGGGCCAAGAGACCCAGTACTTC.

The V call is TRBV7-9, the J call TRBJ2-3; D is unclear. From germline, CDR1 is SEHNR and CDR2 FQNEAQ (reference sequence). With 7 bases removed from V and 6 bases from J, the gap between germline ends came to 11 bases. CDR3 length equals 12 residues. The CDR3 bases are TGTGCCAGCATGAATAGTCTGGATACGCAGTATTTT. Protein: CASMNSLDTQYF.

This CDR3 is CASSPPGQGASEKLFF. CDR3 bases: TGTGCCAGCAGTCCACCGGGACAGGGGGCTTCTGAAAAACTGTTTTTT. The V gene is TRBV28, the J gene TRBJ1-4, with TRBD1 identical over 12 bases. CDR1 is MDHEN, CDR2 SYDVKM, per germline. The CDR3 length is 16 residues. Trimming removed 5 bases from V and 7 bases from J; junction bases left unmatched: 8.